These 32 T cell receptor beta chains came from one sample sequenced in a study of blood T cell repertoires in COVID-19 (TCRdb year 2020). The method behind the library was the immunoSEQ multiplex PCR assay. As stored in TCRdb, this immuneACCESS dataset retains in-frame rearrangements with V and J assigned. A fraction of the clones does not appear; measured against another copy, unresolved V genes explain less than half of the discrepancy, and the remainder lacks a known reason. In this sample the table shows 200,000 to 250,000 clones, 80% to 90% of which occur a single time. Roughly a tenth of the sample is held by the ten biggest clonotypes. Specimen: peripheral blood. Source of these receptors: a woman aged 80 or over with COVID-19, enrolled during active disease.

The V call is TRBV6-2 or TRBV6-3, the J call TRBJ1-1, with D maybe TRBD1 (5 bases). Germline V gene sequence: CDR1 MNHEY, CDR2 SVGEGT. The CDR3 loop spans 15 amino acids. Trimming stripped 5 bases from V and 2 bases from J, with 15 bases between. CDR3 in amino acids: CASSLRKGYNTEAFF. CDR3 nucleotide sequence: TGTGCCAGCAGTCTCAGAAAGGGGTACAACACTGAAGCTTTCTTT.

The V gene is TRBV23-1, the J gene TRBJ1-5, with D tentatively TRBD1 (6 bases). TRBV23-1 has ORF status, its function being uncertain. Between the trimmed V and J ends, which lost 0 bases and 6 bases, there was a span of 12 bases. The CDR3 runs to 15 residues. The CDR3 bases are TGCGCCAGCAGTCAATCGTCGACCAGGGGTCAGCCCCAGCATTTT. Its protein product is CASSQSSTRGQPQHF.

This chain connects TRBV19 to TRBJ1-1; 9 nucleotides align to TRBD1. Germline CDR1 is LNHDA and CDR2 is SQIVND (reference sequence). The CDR3 is made up of 13 amino acids. V lost 6 bases and J lost 7; bases outside the gene matches: 6. CDR3 protein: CASRQGAFLEAFF. The CDR3 coding sequence is TGTGCCAGTAGACAGGGGGCCTTCCTTGAAGCTTTCTTT.

The chain uses TRBV5-8 and TRBJ2-3; D perhaps matches TRBD2 (5 bases). Per germline, CDR1 SGHTS and CDR2 YDEGEE. V shed 4 bases and J shed 1 base, with 7 bases lying between them. CDR3 size: 13 residues. The CDR3 DNA follows: TGTGCCAGCAGCGCGGGTGGCACAGATACGCAGTATTTT. Residues: CASSAGGTDTQYF.

V and J are TRBV6-6 and TRBJ2-5, with 13 bases fitting TRBD2. CDR1 is MNHNY and CDR2 is SVGAGI in the germline V gene (reference sequence). The CDR3 sequence is 18 residues long. The ends lost 6 bases at V and 2 bases at J; junction bases unmatched: 12. The CDR3 is CASSRIFLTSGGQETQYF. In nucleotides, the CDR3 is TGTGCCAGCAGCCGAATATTCTTGACTAGCGGGGGGCAAGAGACCCAGTACTTC.

Details on this clone: A junction boundary mismatches the germline segment, possibly from a read error. CDR3 sequence (DNA): TGTGCTAGCAGCCCCGCATTGAGTGGGGGGGCGAACAATGAGCAGTTCTTC. Residues: CASSPALSGGANNEQFF. The rearrangement joins TRBV7-7 to TRBJ2-1; tentative D call: TRBD2 (7 bases). Germline CDR1 reads SSHAT; CDR2 reads FNYEAQ (reference sequence). The CDR3 extends over 17 amino acids.

Notes on this clone: One end of the junction does not line up with germline, which may come from a read error. Here the CDR3 reads CASSLAEGGGYTF. For the CDR3, the DNA is TGTGCCAGCAGCCTAGCGGAGGGCGGAGGCTACACCTTC. V usage is TRBV7-2 and J usage is TRBJ1-2; D unclear. The CDR3 has 13 amino acids. CDR1 and CDR2 from the germline V gene are SGHTA and FQGNSA.

The genes are TRBV15 and TRBJ2-5; 9 bases match TRBD1. The V gene end was trimmed by 1 base and the J gene end by 4 bases; junction bases not matched to a gene: 7. CDR3 length: 16 residues. Germline V gene lookup returns CDR1 LNHNV and CDR2 YYDKDF (reference sequence). The CDR3 is CATSRATQGAGETQYF. The CDR3 coding sequence is TGTGCCACCAGCAGAGCTACACAGGGGGCGGGAGAGACCCAGTACTTC.

This clone was recorded once. The chain is built from TRBV7-6 and TRBJ2-3; D remains unclear. Germline CDR1 reads SGHVS; CDR2 reads FNYEAQ. The germline V and J ends were trimmed by 1 base and 2 bases, with 10 bases remaining between them. CDR3 length equals 15 residues. The CDR3 coding sequence is TGTGCCAGCAGCTTAGGCTACACTACCACAGATACGCAGTATTTT. Its protein product is CASSLGYTTTDTQYF.

This rearrangement joins TRBV7-9 to TRBJ1-1, with D perhaps matching TRBD1 (5 bases). V was shortened by 3 bases and J by 1 base, with 9 bases between the two germline ends. Germline CDR1 SEHNR, CDR2 FQNEAQ (reference sequence). The CDR3 covers 14 residues. The CDR3 reads CASSLLGQNTEAFF. In nucleotides, the CDR3 is TGTGCCAGCAGCTTGCTGGGGCAGAACACTGAAGCTTTCTTT. The whole variable domain, remainder taken from reference TRBV7-9 and TRBJ1-1, is DTGVSQNPRHKITKRGQNVTFRCDPISEHNRLYWYRQTLGQGPEFLTYFQNEAQLEKSRLLSDRFSAERPKGSFSTLEIQRTEQGDSAMYLCASSLLGQNTEAFFGQGTRLTVV.

There are a few counts of this clone. The CDR3 spells CASSYRLNTEAFF. The CDR3 bases are TGTGCCAGCAGTTACCGGTTGAACACTGAAGCTTTCTTT. The V and J genes are TRBV6-5 and TRBJ1-1; D uncertain. V lost 2 bases, J lost 0 bases, and 4 bases lay in between. Germline CDR1 and CDR2: MNHEY and SVGAGI. This CDR3 has 13 amino acids.

The CDR3 is CASSTRDRGNNEQFF. In DNA form, the CDR3 reads TGTGCCAGCAGTACCCGGGACAGGGGTAACAATGAGCAGTTCTTC. This chain links TRBV28 with TRBJ2-1, with 10 bases aligning to TRBD1. CDR3 length: 15 residues. Germline V lookup: CDR1 MDHEN, CDR2 SYDVKM. V shed 5 bases and J 5 bases; nucleotides not matched to a gene: 6.

This sequence joins TRBV6-5 and TRBJ1-2, with D possibly TRBD1 on 5 matching bases. The V gene lost 7 bases and the J gene lost 4 bases, with 10 bases spanning the gap. This CDR3 has 12 amino acids. CDR1 is MNHEY, CDR2 SVGAGI, per germline. CDR3 region: CASNQGGYGYTF. The DNA for the CDR3 is TGTGCCAGCAATCAGGGCGGCTATGGCTACACCTTC.

CDR3 protein: CASSLGTDSNQPQHF. CDR3 DNA: TGTGCCAGCAGCCTCGGGACAGATAGCAATCAGCCCCAGCATTTT. The V and J genes are TRBV3-1 (or the pseudogene TRBV3-2) and TRBJ1-5; 7 nucleotides line up with TRBD1. The CDR3 has 15 residues. Germline V CDR1 and CDR2: LGHDT, YNNKEL (reference sequence). Losses at the gene ends were 4 bases for V and 0 bases for J; bases not matched to a gene: 3.

This chain connects TRBV5-4 to TRBJ2-3; no definite D call. CDR1 and CDR2 (germline): SGHNT, YYREEE (reference sequence). The CDR3 is made up of 13 amino acids. With 2 bases removed from V and 4 bases from J, the gap between germline ends came to 8 bases. In DNA form, the CDR3 reads TGTGCCAGCAGCTTCCCTACGGCAGATACGCAGTATTTT. It translates to CASSFPTADTQYF.

This clone was seen a single time. This chain connects TRBV3-1 (or the pseudogene TRBV3-2) to TRBJ2-3; D perhaps matches TRBD2 (6 bases). The CDR3 has 13 amino acids. Germline V lookup: CDR1 LGHDT, CDR2 YNNKEL (reference sequence). V lost 4 bases, J lost 5 bases, and 10 bases lay in between. CDR3 sequence: CASSPTGGDTQYF. The CDR3 region has the DNA TGTGCCAGCAGCCCCACCGGGGGAGATACGCAGTATTTT.

The chain combines TRBV7-2 with TRBJ2-1, with a possible D match to TRBD2 (6 bases). V shed 2 bases and J shed 9 bases, with 20 bases lying between them. The CDR3 covers 16 residues. Germline lookup yields CDR1 SGHTA and CDR2 FQGNSA. The CDR3 loop reads CASSLSVVGGRSEQFF. The CDR3 nucleotides are TGTGCCAGCAGCTTAAGCGTAGTGGGGGGAAGGAGTGAGCAGTTCTTC. The whole variable domain, remainder taken from reference TRBV7-2 and TRBJ2-1, is GAGVSQSPSNKVTEKGKDVELRCDPISGHTALYWYRQSLGQGLEFLIYFQGNSAPDKSGLPSDRFSAERTGGSVSTLTIQRTQQEDSAVYLCASSLSVVGGRSEQFFGPGTRLTVL.

The V gene is TRBV4-3, the J gene TRBJ1-1; D is unclear. There are 13 residues in the CDR3. V was trimmed by 1 base and J by 1 base, leaving 4 bases between them. Looked up from germline, CDR1 is LGHNA and CDR2 is YSLEER. The CDR3 DNA reads as TGCGCCAGCAGCCAAGCCGGGAACACTGAAGCTTTCTTT. This encodes CASSQAGNTEAFF.

The gene calls are TRBV18 and TRBJ1-4; possibly TRBD1 for D (6 bases). This CDR3 is built from 15 residues. Germline CDR1 reads KGHSH; CDR2 reads LQKENI. V was cut by 1 base and J by 7 bases, with 13 bases left in between. The CDR3 DNA is TGTGCCAGCTCACCACTCGGGGGGCAGATTGAAAAACTGTTTTTT. This encodes CASSPLGGQIEKLFF.

V gene TRBV10-3 combines with J gene TRBJ2-3; D is unresolved. Germline V lookup: CDR1 ENHRY, CDR2 SYGVKD. CDR3 length: 12 residues. V lost 0 bases to trimming and J lost 6 bases, with 4 bases between them. DNA of the CDR3: TGTGCCATCAGTGAGTCGCAGGATACGCAGTATTTT. The encoded protein is CAISESQDTQYF.

The CDR3 coding sequence is TGTGCCACCAGCGAATCTAGCCGCCTCGGCGGCCAAGAGACCCAGTACTTC. Its translation: CATSESSRLGGQETQYF. This chain links TRBV24-1 with TRBJ2-5; perhaps TRBD2 as D (5 bases). Germline V lookup: CDR1 KGHDR, CDR2 SFDVKD. This CDR3 has 17 residues. V was trimmed by 7 bases and J by 1 base, leaving 21 bases between them.

This chain uses TRBV7-2 with TRBJ2-1, with 7 bases identical to TRBD1. CDR1 SGHTA and CDR2 FQGNSA come from the germline V gene. The CDR3 extends over 15 amino acids. After removal of 4 bases from V and 6 bases from J, the junction contained 9 bases not matched to a gene. The CDR3 nucleotides read TGTGCCAGCAGCTCGGGACAGACAAGAGGCAATGAGCAGTTCTTC. As protein: CASSSGQTRGNEQFF.

The V call is TRBV6-1, the J call TRBJ1-1; D may be TRBD1 (6 bases). The length of the CDR3 is 14 residues. Trimming cost V 3 bases and J 5 bases, with 13 bases left between them. Per germline, CDR1 MNHNS and CDR2 SASEGT. CDR3 DNA sequence: TGTGCCAGCAGTGAGGGCAGGGGTAGTACTGAAGCTTTCTTT. It is translated as CASSEGRGSTEAFF.

J is TRBJ1-3 and V is TRBV10-3, with a weak D call TRBD1 (5 bases). Trimming shortened V by 0 bases and J by 2 bases, and 11 bases separated the two germline ends. The CDR3 is 16 amino acids. From germline, CDR1 is ENHRY and CDR2 SYGVKD. The CDR3 nucleotides read TGTGCCATCAGTGAGTCGCCGGGGGTGGCTGGAAACACCATATATTTT. Amino acid sequence: CAISESPGVAGNTIYF.

The sample holds one count of this clone. Other DNA sequences of this sample code for an identical CDR3. The CDR3 coding sequence is TGTGCCAGCAGTTACTCAGGGGGCCCCAATCAGCCCCAGCATTTT. Encoded protein: CASSYSGGPNQPQHF. The chain couples TRBV6-6 to TRBJ1-5; TRBD1 aligns across 7 bases. This CDR3 has 15 residues. The V gene's germline CDR1 is MNHNY and CDR2 SVGAGI (reference sequence). V shed 0 bases, J shed 3 bases, and the junction held 2 bases outside the gene matches.

The gene calls are TRBV5-1 and TRBJ2-7; TRBD1 agrees at 9 bases. V trimming: 2 bases; J trimming: 3 bases; junction bases outside the gene matches: 3. The CDR3 length is 14 residues. The germline gives CDR1 SGHRS, CDR2 YFSETQ. The CDR3: CASSFGQGLYEQYF. The DNA of the CDR3 is TGCGCCAGCAGCTTCGGACAGGGGCTCTACGAGCAGTACTTC.

A few counts support this clone. The chain is built from TRBV4-1 and TRBJ1-3; 8 positions match TRBD1. This CDR3 is built from 14 residues. Germline V gene lookup returns CDR1 MGHRA and CDR2 YSYEKL. After removal of 4 bases from V and 6 bases from J, the junction contained 5 bases not matched to a gene. The CDR3 DNA is TGCGCCAGCAGCCCACCGGACAGGGCAAACACCATATATTTT. This encodes CASSPPDRANTIYF.

The CDR3 DNA is TGTGCCAGCAGCCGGGGACAGGGGGCTGGAAACACCATATATTTT. Translating it yields CASSRGQGAGNTIYF. The chain couples TRBV5-8 to TRBJ1-3; 11 nucleotides line up with TRBD1. The CDR3 sequence is 15 residues long. The V gene's germline CDR1 is SGHTS and CDR2 YDEGEE. The trim removed 4 bases at V and 2 bases at J, leaving 2 bases unmatched.

This rearrangement joins TRBV7-9 to TRBJ2-5; 9 bases map to TRBD2. This CDR3 comprises 12 residues. Germline loops: CDR1 SEHNR, CDR2 FQNEAQ (reference sequence). V gave up 6 bases and J gave up 5 bases; unmatched junction bases: 1. The CDR3 here is CASRLAGETQYF. CDR3 DNA: TGTGCCAGCAGGCTAGCGGGGGAGACCCAGTACTTC.

The chain links TRBV15 to TRBJ1-2, with 11 bases identical to TRBD1. The V and J ends lost 5 bases and 5 bases, in that order; junction bases with no gene match: 10. Germline CDR1 reads LNHNV; CDR2 reads YYDKDF (reference sequence). The CDR3 is 16 amino acids. CDR3 coding DNA: TGTGCCACCAGCGAGGAAGGACAGGGGGCGAGGTATGGCTACACCTTC. This sequence encodes CATSEEGQGARYGYTF.

The gene calls are TRBV28 and TRBJ1-5; unclear D gene. Trimming took off 7 bases at V and 1 base at J, with 14 bases between the two ends. In germline, CDR1 is MDHEN, CDR2 SYDVKM. CDR3 length: 15 amino acids. The CDR3 coding sequence is TGTGCCAGCATCGAGGGTGTGATAAGCAATCAGCCCCAGCATTTT. Its protein product is CASIEGVISNQPQHF.

This chain connects TRBV7-8 to TRBJ1-6; no reliable D call. CDR1 and CDR2 from the germline V gene are SGHVS and FQNEAQ. The CDR3 length is 13 residues. V was cut by 8 bases and J by 4 bases, with 9 bases left in between. The CDR3 DNA reads as TGTGCCAGCGCTGGAGGGTATAATTCACCCCTCCACTTT. Residues: CASAGGYNSPLHF.